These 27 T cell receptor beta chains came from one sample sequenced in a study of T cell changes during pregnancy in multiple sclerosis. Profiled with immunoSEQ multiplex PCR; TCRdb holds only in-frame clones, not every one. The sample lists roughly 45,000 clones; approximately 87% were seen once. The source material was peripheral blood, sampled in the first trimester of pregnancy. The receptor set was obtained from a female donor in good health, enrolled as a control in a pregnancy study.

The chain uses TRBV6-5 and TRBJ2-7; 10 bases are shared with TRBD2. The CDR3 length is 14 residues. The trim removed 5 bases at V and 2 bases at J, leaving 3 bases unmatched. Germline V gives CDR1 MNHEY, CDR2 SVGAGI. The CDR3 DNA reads TGTGCCAGCAGTGGAGCGGGGGGGACCTACGAGCAGTACTTC. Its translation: CASSGAGGTYEQYF.

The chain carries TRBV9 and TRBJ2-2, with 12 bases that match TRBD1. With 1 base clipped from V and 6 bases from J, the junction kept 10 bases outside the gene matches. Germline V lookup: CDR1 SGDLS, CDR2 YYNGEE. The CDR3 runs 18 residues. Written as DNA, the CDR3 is TGTGCCAGCAGCGTAAGTCCACCGGGACAGGGGGCCTCCGGGGAGCTGTTTTTT. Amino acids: CASSVSPPGQGASGELFF.

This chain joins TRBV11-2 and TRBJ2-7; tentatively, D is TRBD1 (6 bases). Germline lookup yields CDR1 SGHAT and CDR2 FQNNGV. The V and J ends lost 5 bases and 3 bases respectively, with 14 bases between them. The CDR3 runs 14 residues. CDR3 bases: TGTGCCAGCAGCACGCTAGACAGGAACTACGAGCAGTACTTC. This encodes CASSTLDRNYEQYF.

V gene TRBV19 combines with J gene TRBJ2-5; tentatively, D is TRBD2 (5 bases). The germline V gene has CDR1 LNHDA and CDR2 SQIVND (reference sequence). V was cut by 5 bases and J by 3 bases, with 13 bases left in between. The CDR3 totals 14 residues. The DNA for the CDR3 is TGTGCCAGTAGTGAACAGCGGAACAAAGAGACCCAGTACTTC. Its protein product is CASSEQRNKETQYF.

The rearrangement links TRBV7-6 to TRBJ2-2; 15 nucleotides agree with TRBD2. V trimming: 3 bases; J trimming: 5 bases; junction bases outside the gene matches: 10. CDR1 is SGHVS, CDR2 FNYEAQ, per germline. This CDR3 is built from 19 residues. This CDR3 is CASSLDGTSGGILTGELFF. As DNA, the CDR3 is TGTGCCAGCAGCTTGGATGGGACTAGCGGGGGGATTTTGACCGGGGAGCTGTTTTTT.

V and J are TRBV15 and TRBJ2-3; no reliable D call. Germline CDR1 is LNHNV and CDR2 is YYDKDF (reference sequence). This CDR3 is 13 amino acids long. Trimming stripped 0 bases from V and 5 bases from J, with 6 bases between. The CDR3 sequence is CATSRDLLDTQYF. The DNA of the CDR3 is TGTGCCACCAGCAGAGACTTGTTAGATACGCAGTATTTT.

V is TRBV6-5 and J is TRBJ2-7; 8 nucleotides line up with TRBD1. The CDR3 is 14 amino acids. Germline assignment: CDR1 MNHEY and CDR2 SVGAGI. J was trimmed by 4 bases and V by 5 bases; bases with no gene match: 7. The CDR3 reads CASSLGQGGYEQYF. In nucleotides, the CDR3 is TGTGCCAGCAGTCTCGGACAGGGTGGATACGAGCAGTACTTC.

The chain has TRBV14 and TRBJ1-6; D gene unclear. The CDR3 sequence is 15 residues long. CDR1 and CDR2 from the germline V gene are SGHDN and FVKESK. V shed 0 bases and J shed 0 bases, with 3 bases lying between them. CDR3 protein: CASSQDSSYNSPLHF. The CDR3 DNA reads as TGTGCCAGCAGCCAAGACAGCTCCTATAATTCACCCCTCCACTTT.

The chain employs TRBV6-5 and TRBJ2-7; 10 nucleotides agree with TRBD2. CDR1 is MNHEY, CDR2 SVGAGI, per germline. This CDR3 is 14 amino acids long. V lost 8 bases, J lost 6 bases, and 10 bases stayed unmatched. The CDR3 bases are TGTGCCAGCTCAGCGGGACTAGCGACCGCCGAGCAGTACTTC. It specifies CASSAGLATAEQYF.

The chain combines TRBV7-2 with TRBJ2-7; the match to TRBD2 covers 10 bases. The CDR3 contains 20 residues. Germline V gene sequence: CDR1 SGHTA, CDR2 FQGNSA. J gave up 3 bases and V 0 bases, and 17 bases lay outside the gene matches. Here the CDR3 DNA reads TGTGCCAGCAGCTTAGCGGTAGGGCTAGCGGGAGAAGGGGTGGGCTACGAGCAGTACTTC. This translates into CASSLAVGLAGEGVGYEQYF.

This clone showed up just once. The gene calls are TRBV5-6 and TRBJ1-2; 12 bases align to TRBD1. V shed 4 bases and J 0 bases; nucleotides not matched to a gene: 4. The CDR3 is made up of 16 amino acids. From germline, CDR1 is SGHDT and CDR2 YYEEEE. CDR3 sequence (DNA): TGTGCCAGCAGCGTGGGACAGGGGGCGCCTAACTATGGCTACACCTTC. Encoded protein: CASSVGQGAPNYGYTF.

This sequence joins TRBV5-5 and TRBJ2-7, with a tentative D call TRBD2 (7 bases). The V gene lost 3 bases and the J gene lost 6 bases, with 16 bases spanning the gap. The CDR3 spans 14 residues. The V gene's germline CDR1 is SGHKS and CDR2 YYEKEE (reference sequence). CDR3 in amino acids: CASSSLLGGREQYF. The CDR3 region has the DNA TGTGCCAGCAGCTCCCTATTGGGGGGGCGCGAGCAGTACTTC.

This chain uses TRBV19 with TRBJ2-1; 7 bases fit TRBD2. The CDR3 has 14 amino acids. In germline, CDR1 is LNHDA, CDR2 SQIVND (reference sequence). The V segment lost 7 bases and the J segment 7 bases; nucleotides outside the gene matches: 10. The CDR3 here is CASMEGMRGNEQFF. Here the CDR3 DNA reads TGTGCCAGTATGGAGGGGATGCGGGGGAATGAGCAGTTCTTC.

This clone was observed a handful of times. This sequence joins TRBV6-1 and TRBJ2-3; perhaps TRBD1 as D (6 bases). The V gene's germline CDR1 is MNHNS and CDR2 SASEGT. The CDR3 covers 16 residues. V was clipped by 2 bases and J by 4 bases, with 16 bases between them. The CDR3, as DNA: TGTGCCAGCAGTGAATCCCCAGGGGAAGGAGCAGATACGCAGTATTTT. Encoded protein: CASSESPGEGADTQYF.

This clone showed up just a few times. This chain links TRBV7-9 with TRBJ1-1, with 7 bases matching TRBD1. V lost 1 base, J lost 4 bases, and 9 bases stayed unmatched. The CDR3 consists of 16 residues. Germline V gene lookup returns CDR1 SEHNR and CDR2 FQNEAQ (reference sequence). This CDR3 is CASSLGGQKRGTEAFF. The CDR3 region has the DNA TGTGCCAGCAGCTTAGGGGGACAGAAGAGGGGCACTGAAGCTTTCTTT.

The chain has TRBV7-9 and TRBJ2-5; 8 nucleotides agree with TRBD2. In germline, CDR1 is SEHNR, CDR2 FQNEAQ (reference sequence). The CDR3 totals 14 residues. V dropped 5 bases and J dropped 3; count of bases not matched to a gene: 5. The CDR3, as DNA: TGTGCCAGCAGCGCAGGGACTAGGAAAGAGACCCAGTACTTC. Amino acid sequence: CASSAGTRKETQYF.

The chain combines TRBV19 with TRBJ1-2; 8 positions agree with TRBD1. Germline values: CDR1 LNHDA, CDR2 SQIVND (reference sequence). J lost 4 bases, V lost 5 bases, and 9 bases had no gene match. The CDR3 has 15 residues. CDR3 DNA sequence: TGTGCCAGTAGTTTCCGGGACAGGTGGCTCTATGGCTACACCTTC. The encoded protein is CASSFRDRWLYGYTF.

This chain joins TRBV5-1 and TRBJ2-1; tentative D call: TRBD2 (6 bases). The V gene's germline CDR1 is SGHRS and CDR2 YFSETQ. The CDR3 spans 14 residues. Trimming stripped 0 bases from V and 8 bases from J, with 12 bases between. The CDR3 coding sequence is TGCGCCAGCAGCTTGGGGGCTAGCGTCGATGAGCAGTTCTTC. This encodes CASSLGASVDEQFF.

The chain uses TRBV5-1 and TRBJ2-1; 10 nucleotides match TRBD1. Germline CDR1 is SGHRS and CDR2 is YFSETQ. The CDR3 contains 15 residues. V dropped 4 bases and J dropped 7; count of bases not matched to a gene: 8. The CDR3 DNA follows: TGCGCCAGCAGCCCGAGGACAGGGGGGGATAATGAGCAGTTCTTC. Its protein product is CASSPRTGGDNEQFF.

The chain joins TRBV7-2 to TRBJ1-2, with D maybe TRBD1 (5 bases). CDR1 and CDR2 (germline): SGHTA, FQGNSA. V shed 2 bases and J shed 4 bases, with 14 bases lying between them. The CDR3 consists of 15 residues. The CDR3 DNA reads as TGTGCCAGCAGCTTATACCCCCAGGGCGGCTATGGCTACACCTTC. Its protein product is CASSLYPQGGYGYTF.

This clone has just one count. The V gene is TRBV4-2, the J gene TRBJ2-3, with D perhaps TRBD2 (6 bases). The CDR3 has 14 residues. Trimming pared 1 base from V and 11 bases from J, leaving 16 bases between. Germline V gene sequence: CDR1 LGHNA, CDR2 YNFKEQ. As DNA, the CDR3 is TGTGCCAGCAGCCAAGCAGTCGGCGGGGAAGGGCAGTATTTT. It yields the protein CASSQAVGGEGQYF.

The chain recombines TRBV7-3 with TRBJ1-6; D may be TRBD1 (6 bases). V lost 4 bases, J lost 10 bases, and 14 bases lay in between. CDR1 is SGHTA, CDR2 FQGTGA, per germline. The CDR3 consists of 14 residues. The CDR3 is CASSSQGQGSPLHF. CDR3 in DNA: TGTGCCAGCAGCTCTCAGGGGCAGGGATCACCCCTCCACTTT.

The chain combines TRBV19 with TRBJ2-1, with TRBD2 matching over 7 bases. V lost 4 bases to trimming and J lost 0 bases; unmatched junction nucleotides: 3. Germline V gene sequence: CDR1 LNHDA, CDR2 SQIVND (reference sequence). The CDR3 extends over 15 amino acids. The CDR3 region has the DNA TGTGCCAGTAGTAGCGGGGGATTCTCCTACAATGAGCAGTTCTTC. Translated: CASSSGGFSYNEQFF.

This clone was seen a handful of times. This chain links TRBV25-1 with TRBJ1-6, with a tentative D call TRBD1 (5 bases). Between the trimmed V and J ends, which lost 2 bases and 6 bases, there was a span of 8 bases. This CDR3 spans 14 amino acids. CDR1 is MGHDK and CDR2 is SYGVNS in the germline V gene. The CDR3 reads CASSERGGNSPLHF. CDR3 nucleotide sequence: TGTGCCAGCAGTGAACGGGGGGGTAATTCACCCCTCCACTTT.

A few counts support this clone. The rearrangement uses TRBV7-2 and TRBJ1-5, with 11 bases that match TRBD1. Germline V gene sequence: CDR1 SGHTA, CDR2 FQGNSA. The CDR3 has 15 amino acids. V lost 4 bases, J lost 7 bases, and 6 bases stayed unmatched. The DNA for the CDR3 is TGTGCCAGCAGCTACCGGACAGGGGGCAGGCAGCCCCAGCATTTT. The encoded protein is CASSYRTGGRQPQHF. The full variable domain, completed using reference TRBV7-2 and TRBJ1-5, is GAGVSQSPSNKVTEKGKDVELRCDPISGHTALYWYRQSLGQGLEFLIYFQGNSAPDKSGLPSDRFSAERTGGSVSTLTIQRTQQEDSAVYLCASSYRTGGRQPQHFGDGTRLSIL.

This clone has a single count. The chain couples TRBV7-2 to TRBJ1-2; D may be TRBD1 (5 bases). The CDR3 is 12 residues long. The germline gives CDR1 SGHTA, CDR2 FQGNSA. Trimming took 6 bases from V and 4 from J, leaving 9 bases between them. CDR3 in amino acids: CASSIDSYGYTF. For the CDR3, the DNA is TGTGCCAGCAGTATAGACAGCTATGGCTACACCTTC. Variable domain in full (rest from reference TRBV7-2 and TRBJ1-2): GAGVSQSPSNKVTEKGKDVELRCDPISGHTALYWYRQSLGQGLEFLIYFQGNSAPDKSGLPSDRFSAERTGGSVSTLTIQRTQQEDSAVYLCASSIDSYGYTFGSGTRLTVV.

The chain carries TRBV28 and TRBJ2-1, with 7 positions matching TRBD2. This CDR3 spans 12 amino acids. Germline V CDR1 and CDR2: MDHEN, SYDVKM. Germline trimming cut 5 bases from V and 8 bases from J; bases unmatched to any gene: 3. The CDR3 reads CASSGGGYEQFF. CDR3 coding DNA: TGTGCCAGCAGTGGGGGGGGTTATGAGCAGTTCTTC.